A few counts support the clone carrying this T cell receptor beta chain. The germline V gene has CDR1 SGHAT and CDR2 FQNNGV. The length of the CDR3 is 13 residues. V lost 0 bases and J lost 2, with 4 bases in between. The data belong to a study of blood T cell repertoires in COVID-19. Whole-study context: Samples came from the United States, Italy and Spain, spanning acute and convalescent COVID-19. PBMCs, B-cell-depleted T cells, or T cells provided the cDNA or gDNA that made up the material.

Original processing notes: The authors estimated nucleated cell counts from reference gene primer amplification. Sequenced by immunoSEQ multiplex PCR; TCRdb stores in-frame clones only, minus some. The D gene and trimming were derived from the DNA, and the V and J assignments and clone size from that table. There are 170,000 or so clones in the sample; just under 90% occur only once, and roughly 0.85% lies in the top ten. The sequenced material came from peripheral blood. The genes are TRBV11-2 and TRBJ1-2; D is unclear. The clonotype comes from a woman aged 18-29 years who had recovered from COVID-19. CDR3 in DNA: TGTGCCAGCAGCTTAGACAGGAACTATGGCTACACCTTC. Translation gives CASSLDRNYGYTF.